A selection of T cell receptor beta chains follows, all from one sample in a study of T cells in Graves' hyperthyroidism and ophthalmopathy. In TCRdb, the multiplex PCR reads were re-called with MiXCR into one record per CDR3 protein. The sample lists roughly 560,000 distinct CDR3 sequences, approximately 15% occurring once. The source material was blood. These receptors were collected from a woman between 40 and 50 years old with Graves' ophthalmopathy. CDR3s include the opening cysteine and the closing phenylalanine or tryptophan. The order of the fields is D gene, J gene, clone size, V gene, CDR3 DNA, CDR3 protein. A D gene is named only where the DNA matches it firmly. The size of a clone is reported for some rows only, either as once, few or many, or as a class for expanded clones.

d_gene: NA; j_gene: TRBJ2-7; abundance: few; v_gene: TRBV30; CDR3nt: TGTGCCTGGAGTGTACCTTACCAGTACGAGCAGTACTTC; CDR3aa: CAWSVPYQYEQYF
d_gene: TRBD2; j_gene: TRBJ2-7; abundance: many; v_gene: TRBV6-5; CDR3nt: TGTGCCAGCAGTTACTCCAGGCAGGGCGGGGGCTACGAGCAGTACTTC; CDR3aa: CASSYSRQGGGYEQYF
d_gene: NA; j_gene: TRBJ1-5; abundance: many; v_gene: TRBV6-2/TRBV6-3; CDR3nt: TGTGCCAGCAGTAACCCCATGGAAAATCAGCCCCAGCATTTT; CDR3aa: CASSNPMENQPQHF
d_gene: NA; j_gene: TRBJ2-7; abundance: few; v_gene: TRBV30; CDR3nt: TGTGCCTGGAGTCGGGGCAAAACCTACGAGCAGTACTTC; CDR3aa: CAWSRGKTYEQYF
d_gene: TRBD1; j_gene: TRBJ1-1; abundance: many; v_gene: TRBV19; CDR3nt: TGTGCCAGTACTACGGACAGGGGAAAGAACACTGAAGCTTTCTTT; CDR3aa: CASTTDRGKNTEAFF
d_gene: NA; j_gene: TRBJ2-6; abundance: many; v_gene: TRBV19; CDR3nt: TGTGCCAGTAGTATTGTTGTCGGCGGCCACTCTGGGGCCAACGTCCTGACTTTC; CDR3aa: CASSIVVGGHSGANVLTF
d_gene: TRBD1; j_gene: TRBJ2-7; abundance: many; v_gene: TRBV11-2; CDR3nt: TGTGCCAGCTCCCTGGTGGGACAGGGGAGGACCTACGAGCAGTACTTC; CDR3aa: CASSLVGQGRTYEQYF
d_gene: NA; j_gene: TRBJ2-7; abundance: many; v_gene: TRBV7-8; CDR3nt: TGTGCCAGCAGCTTAGTTGGGGACATCGGAAGCTCCTACGAGCAGTACTTC; CDR3aa: CASSLVGDIGSSYEQYF
d_gene: NA; j_gene: TRBJ2-2; abundance: once; v_gene: TRBV6-5; CDR3nt: TGTGCCAGCAGCTTATTGACCGGGGCGGGGGAGCTGTTTTTT; CDR3aa: CASSLLTGAGELFF
d_gene: NA; j_gene: TRBJ2-5; abundance: many; v_gene: TRBV24-1; CDR3nt: TGTGCCACCAGGCACGGGGAGACCCAGTACTTC; CDR3aa: CATRHGETQYF
d_gene: TRBD1; j_gene: TRBJ1-5; abundance: many; v_gene: TRBV6-1; CDR3nt: TGTGCCAGCAGTGAACAGGGGGTCGGACAGCCCCAGCATTTT; CDR3aa: CASSEQGVGQPQHF
d_gene: NA; j_gene: TRBJ2-7; abundance: NA; v_gene: TRBV20-1; CDR3nt: TGCAGTGCTAGAGAAGACAGGTCTCCGACTGGCGAGCAGTACTTC; CDR3aa: CSAREDRSPTGEQYF
d_gene: NA; j_gene: TRBJ1-5; abundance: NA; v_gene: TRBV6-1; CDR3nt: TGTGCCAGCACTAAAGAGGTCAATCAGCCCCAGCATTTT; CDR3aa: CASTKEVNQPQHF
d_gene: NA; j_gene: TRBJ2-7; abundance: many; v_gene: TRBV20-1; CDR3nt: TGCAGTGCTAGATCTTGGAGATACGACGAGCAGTACTTC; CDR3aa: CSARSWRYDEQYF
d_gene: NA; j_gene: TRBJ1-2; abundance: NA; v_gene: TRBV27; CDR3nt: TGTGCCAGCAGTTTATCGGGGTCGAATGGCTACACCTTC; CDR3aa: CASSLSGSNGYTF
d_gene: NA; j_gene: TRBJ1-1; abundance: many; v_gene: TRBV20-1; CDR3nt: TGCAGTGCAAGACAGAACATGAACACTGAAGCTTTCTTT; CDR3aa: CSARQNMNTEAFF
d_gene: NA; j_gene: TRBJ2-7; abundance: NA; v_gene: TRBV6-2/TRBV6-3; CDR3nt: TGTGCCAGCAGTTACGCGGTCCAGTACGAGCAGTACTTC; CDR3aa: CASSYAVQYEQYF
d_gene: TRBD1; j_gene: TRBJ1-2; abundance: many; v_gene: TRBV15; CDR3nt: TGTGCCACCAGCGTACAAGGACAGGGGGCTGTTGGCTACACCTTC; CDR3aa: CATSVQGQGAVGYTF
d_gene: NA; j_gene: TRBJ2-7; abundance: NA; v_gene: TRBV12-3/TRBV12-4; CDR3nt: TGTGCCAGCAGTCCACGACTCCCGAGCTCCTACGAGCAGTACTTC; CDR3aa: CASSPRLPSSYEQYF
d_gene: NA; j_gene: TRBJ2-7; abundance: NA; v_gene: TRBV30; CDR3nt: TGTGCCTGGAGTGTAAGCGGAATTCTCTCCTACGAGCAGTACTTC; CDR3aa: CAWSVSGILSYEQYF
d_gene: NA; j_gene: TRBJ1-2; abundance: many; v_gene: TRBV5-1; CDR3nt: TGCGCCAGCAGCTTGGGCGACATTAAATATGGCTACACCTTC; CDR3aa: CASSLGDIKYGYTF
d_gene: NA; j_gene: TRBJ2-7; abundance: many; v_gene: TRBV6-5; CDR3nt: TGTGCCAGCAGTTACTCGATGGGGTCCGAGCAGTACTTC; CDR3aa: CASSYSMGSEQYF